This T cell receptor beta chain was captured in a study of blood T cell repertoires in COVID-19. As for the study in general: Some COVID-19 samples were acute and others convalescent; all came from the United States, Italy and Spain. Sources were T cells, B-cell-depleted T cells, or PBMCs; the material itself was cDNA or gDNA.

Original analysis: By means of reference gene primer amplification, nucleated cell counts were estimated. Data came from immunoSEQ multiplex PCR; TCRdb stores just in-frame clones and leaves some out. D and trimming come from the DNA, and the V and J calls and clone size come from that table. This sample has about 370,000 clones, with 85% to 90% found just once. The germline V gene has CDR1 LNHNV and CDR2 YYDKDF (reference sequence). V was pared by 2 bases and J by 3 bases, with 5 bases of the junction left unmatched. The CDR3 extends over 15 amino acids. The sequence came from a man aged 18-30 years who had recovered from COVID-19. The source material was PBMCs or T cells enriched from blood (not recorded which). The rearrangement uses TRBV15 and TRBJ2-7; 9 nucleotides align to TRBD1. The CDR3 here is CATSRPGTGLYEQYF. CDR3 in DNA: TGTGCCACCAGCAGACCCGGGACAGGGCTCTACGAGCAGTACTTC.